Described below is a single T cell receptor (beta chain) sequence and its context. These data belong to a study of blood T cell repertoires in COVID-19. The overall study: The analysed material was cDNA or gDNA that came from T cells, B-cell-depleted T cells, or PBMCs.

Unmatched junction bases numbered 4, after V lost 4 bases and J lost 6 bases. The CDR3 has 14 amino acids. From germline, CDR1 is SNHLY and CDR2 FYNNEI. Sequenced by immunoSEQ multiplex PCR; TCRdb stores in-frame clones only, minus some. The repertoire includes 300,000 or so clones, around 86% of them detected once, and 1% sits in the top ten. Sample: peripheral blood. This receptor was obtained from a man aged 45-65 years with active or convalescent COVID-19. The rearrangement joins TRBV2 to TRBJ2-1, with TRBD1 identical over 9 bases. The CDR3 loop is CASSGGTGINEQFF. As DNA, the CDR3 is TGTGCCAGCAGTGGAGGGACAGGGATCAATGAGCAGTTCTTC.